This TCR beta chain was captured in a study of blood T cell repertoires in COVID-19 (TCRdb year 2020). General notes on the study: Samples from collaborators originated in the United States, Italy and Spain and spanned both the acute and convalescent phases of COVID-19. The prospective study material was composed of cDNA or gDNA derived from T cells, B-cell-depleted T cells, or PBMCs. Deeply sampled blood TCRbeta repertoires from subjects exposed to, actively infected with, or recovered from COVID-19 were included in the dataset. The repertoires were made available in a free public database intended to serve as a resource for research on the immune response to SARS-CoV-2. The samples were drawn from two sources: the first 160 participants of the ongoing ImmuneRACE study, and 1,254 subjects contributed by 6 global collaborators. A de-identified subject ID, COVID-19 status, age in years and sex were almost always included in the sample metadata. HLA class I and class II types, where available, came from metadata supplied by the sample provider rather than from assay-based typing. The research as a whole found: How much clinical and demographic metadata was included differed by source and by participant, and the metadata was provided uncurated.

The immunoSEQ Assay, a bias-controlled multiplex PCR, was used to amplify TCRbeta CDR3 regions from genomic DNA. Concerning the study's data processing: Nucleated cell counts per sample were estimated from amplification of reference gene primers within the assay. To quantify the absolute abundance of each unique TCRbeta CDR3 rearrangement, sequence reads were collapsed and filtered. For each sample, productive Simpson clonality was calculated as the square root of Simpson's diversity index over productive rearrangements. As stored in TCRdb, this immuneACCESS dataset retains in-frame rearrangements with V and J assigned. A fraction of the clones does not appear; measured against another copy, unresolved V genes explain less than half of the discrepancy, and the remainder lacks a known reason. V and J calls plus clone size are reproduced from that table; the DNA served to infer D and trimming. This sample is represented by about 300,000 clones; about 91% of them were singletons. 6.9% of the sample is in the top ten clones.

Samples from volunteer blood donors who had recovered from COVID-19 were contributed by a second Seattle source. Each collaborating institution followed its own protocols to collect whole blood in K2EDTA tubes. For TCRbeta analysis, collaborators shipped samples in one of three forms: frozen whole blood, isolated PBMCs, or DNA extracted from either of those sample types. In this sample, this clone turned up once. The target of this receptor is not known. No qualities accompany the bases; no much larger clone lies one base away. The germline V and J ends show losses of 4 bases and 7 bases respectively, and no gene match explains 2 bases of the junction. The CDR3 runs 12 residues from the cysteine to the phenylalanine. Here the CDR3 DNA is all that survives: 36 bases in frame from base 1.

The clonotype was recovered from a woman aged 30 to 39 who had recovered from COVID-19. Specimen: peripheral blood. The rearranged chain carries TRBV12-3 or TRBV12-4 and TRBJ1-1, and TRBD1 aligns with 8 junction nucleotides. DNA sequence: TGTGCCAGCAGTTCGACAGGGGATGAAGCTTTCTTT. This is translated as CASSSTGDEAFF.